This T cell receptor (beta chain) was sequenced during a study of OX40 agonist ivuxolimab in advanced cancers. Whole-study findings and limits: Some patients who did not respond also had low normalized T-cell clonal expansion.

Details on this clone: Its antigen is not identified.

Profiled with immunoSEQ multiplex PCR; TCRdb holds only in-frame clones, not every one. The sample contains approximately 66,000 clones, 85% of which appear only once. The starting material was CD4+ or CD8+ T cells sorted from blood, obtained in a trial of the OX40 agonist ivuxolimab. The receptor's source is an adult with an advanced solid tumor such as melanoma, head and neck, liver or kidney cancer.

The CDR3 DNA reads as TGTGCCAGCAGTGGACTACAGGGTCTTACTGAAAAACTGTTTTTT. It codes for CASSGLQGLTEKLFF. This sequence joins TRBV25-1 and TRBJ1-4; D might be TRBD1 (6 bases). The ends were cut back, 4 bases at V and 7 bases at J, with 16 bases in the middle. The CDR3 sequence is 15 residues long. The germline V gene has CDR1 MGHDK and CDR2 SYGVNS. The complete variable domain, with remaining parts taken from reference TRBV25-1 and TRBJ1-4, reads EADIYQTPRYLVIGTGKKITLECSQTMGHDKMYWYQQDPGMELHLIHYSYGVNSTEKGDLSSESTVSRIRTEHFPLTLESARPSHTSQYLCASSGLQGLTEKLFFGSGTQLSVL.